The 24 T cell receptor beta chains given below trace back to one sample, sequenced in a study of technical replicates of blood from several donors. Assay used: immunoSEQ multiplex PCR; TCRdb lists only in-frame clones, some missing. The table lists approximately 82,000 clones, roughly 94% of them singletons, with 0.25% to 0.3% in the top ten. What was sequenced was T cells isolated from PBMCs. The receptor set was obtained from a human donor in good health.

This clone has only one observation. The rearrangement joins TRBV19 to TRBJ2-2; D is ambiguous. V was pared by 6 bases and J by 4 bases, with 6 bases between. This CDR3 spans 12 amino acids. Per germline, CDR1 LNHDA and CDR2 SQIVND (reference sequence). The CDR3 region has the DNA TGTGCCAGTAGGGCACCCACCGGGGAGCTGTTTTTT. It encodes CASRAPTGELFF.

V usage is TRBV10-3 and J usage is TRBJ2-7, with D uncertain. V gave up 4 bases and J gave up 2 bases, with 15 bases separating them. CDR3 length: 15 residues. Germline V gene data show CDR1 as ENHRY and CDR2 as SYGVKD. Written as DNA, the CDR3 is TGTGCCATCAGTGGGGCAGGTTCGGTACCCTACGAGCAGTACTTC. This sequence encodes CAISGAGSVPYEQYF.

On this clone itself: The CDR3 end shows no conserved phenylalanine or tryptophan, and so a read error is likely. The DNA is omitted, as the CDR3 cannot be located on it reliably, and the CDR3 follows TCRdb's listing. The genes are TRBV30 and TRBJ2-7; the listed D gene, TRBD2, was not tested against the DNA. From germline, CDR1 is GTSNPN and CDR2 SVGIG (reference sequence). Ends included, the CDR3 has 11 residues. This CDR3 is CAWSVTGREGL.

The V call is TRBV13, the J call TRBJ2-7; D might be TRBD1 (6 bases). The germline CDR1 and CDR2 sequences are PRHDT and FYEKMQ (reference sequence). V dropped 5 bases and J dropped 7 bases, with 21 bases sitting between them. This CDR3 is built from 15 residues. Here the CDR3 DNA reads TGTGCCAGCAGCCCCGAGCTCAGGGGTGGAAATGAGCAGTACTTC. The encoded protein is CASSPELRGGNEQYF.

The genes are TRBV7-9 and TRBJ1-1, with D possibly being TRBD1 (6 bases). Germline loops: CDR1 SEHNR, CDR2 FQNEAQ (reference sequence). The V gene lost 8 bases and the J gene lost 1 base, with 14 bases spanning the gap. The CDR3 has 14 amino acids. The CDR3 spells CASFSQGSNTEAFF. CDR3 sequence (DNA): TGTGCCAGCTTCTCGCAGGGGTCGAACACTGAAGCTTTCTTT. Based on the CDR3 plus reference TRBV7-9 and TRBJ1-1, the full variable domain is DTGVSQNPRHKITKRGQNVTFRCDPISEHNRLYWYRQTLGQGPEFLTYFQNEAQLEKSRLLSDRFSAERPKGSFSTLEIQRTEQGDSAMYLCASFSQGSNTEAFFGQGTRLTVV.

The chain has TRBV29-1 and TRBJ2-2, with D perhaps matching TRBD1 (6 bases). The CDR3 has 13 residues. Trimming pared 3 bases from V and 2 bases from J, leaving 7 bases between. Germline values: CDR1 SQVTM, CDR2 ANQGSEA. Written as DNA, the CDR3 is TGCAGCGTTGACAGGGGAAACACCGGGGAGCTGTTTTTT. The encoded protein is CSVDRGNTGELFF.

The chain carries TRBV5-8 and TRBJ2-7, with D maybe TRBD2 (5 bases). V was pared by 4 bases and J by 4 bases, with 21 bases between. CDR3 size: 16 residues. Germline assignment: CDR1 SGHTS and CDR2 YDEGEE. The CDR3 spells CASSRGSERWIYEQYF. CDR3 nucleotide sequence: TGTGCCAGCAGCCGGGGATCGGAGCGGTGGATATACGAGCAGTACTTC.

This rearrangement joins TRBV7-6 to TRBJ2-2; TRBD1 agrees at 8 bases. The CDR3 is made up of 15 amino acids. Germline loops: CDR1 SGHVS, CDR2 FNYEAQ. V was pared by 2 bases and J by 7 bases, with 6 bases of the junction left unmatched. This chain's CDR3 is CASSLRTGSIGELFF. DNA of the CDR3: TGTGCCAGCAGCTTAAGGACAGGGTCCATCGGGGAGCTGTTTTTT.

This clone was seen just once. DNA for the CDR3: TGCAGCGGCGACCCGGGACAAAGAAACACTGAAGCTTTCTTT. It translates to CSGDPGQRNTEAFF. This chain uses TRBV29-1 with TRBJ1-1; maybe TRBD1 (6 bases). CDR1 is SQVTM, CDR2 ANQGSEA, per germline. The CDR3 sequence is 14 residues long. Trimming stripped 7 bases from V and 2 bases from J, with 17 bases between.

The chain recombines TRBV4-1 with TRBJ2-2; 9 nucleotides align to TRBD1. The germline CDR1 and CDR2 sequences are MGHRA and YSYEKL. The CDR3 consists of 15 residues. After removal of 4 bases from V and 4 bases from J, the junction contained 4 bases not matched to a gene. The chain's CDR3 is CASSRPGQGTGELFF. CDR3 in DNA: TGCGCCAGCAGCCGCCCGGGACAGGGCACCGGGGAGCTGTTTTTT.

V is TRBV25-1 and J is TRBJ2-7, with a possible D match to TRBD2 (6 bases). The CDR3 covers 15 residues. CDR1 is MGHDK, CDR2 SYGVNS, per germline. Trimming took 4 bases from V and 6 from J, leaving 19 bases between them. CDR3 in amino acids: CASSVSSLEGSEQYF. The CDR3 nucleotides read TGTGCCAGCAGTGTGTCTAGTTTGGAGGGGAGCGAGCAGTACTTC.

This chain uses TRBV25-1 with TRBJ1-5; D is perhaps TRBD1 (5 bases). Germline values: CDR1 MGHDK, CDR2 SYGVNS. Trimming shortened V by 3 bases and J by 0 bases, and 12 bases separated the two germline ends. The CDR3 spans 16 residues. The CDR3 loop is CASSDARGLSNQPQHF. In DNA, the CDR3 is TGTGCCAGCAGTGACGCAAGGGGTCTTAGCAATCAGCCCCAGCATTTT. Based on the CDR3 plus reference TRBV25-1 and TRBJ1-5, the full variable domain is EADIYQTPRYLVIGTGKKITLECSQTMGHDKMYWYQQDPGMELHLIHYSYGVNSTEKGDLSSESTVSRIRTEHFPLTLESARPSHTSQYLCASSDARGLSNQPQHFGDGTRLSIL.

This sequence joins TRBV28 and TRBJ1-3; possible D gene TRBD1, 6 bases. There are 17 residues in the CDR3. Germline values: CDR1 MDHEN, CDR2 SYDVKM. The V end was cut by 3 bases, the J end by 0 bases, with 15 bases between. DNA for the CDR3: TGTGCCAGCAGTTTTGGTGGGACACCCAACTCTGGAAACACCATATATTTT. Residues: CASSFGGTPNSGNTIYF.

The rearrangement joins TRBV6-5 to TRBJ2-3, with a possible D match to TRBD2 (5 bases). The CDR3 loop spans 15 amino acids. Trimming pared 9 bases from V and 0 bases from J, leaving 16 bases between. Germline V gives CDR1 MNHEY, CDR2 SVGAGI. The CDR3 bases are TGTGCCAGATATGCCAAATGGGAGAGCACAGATACGCAGTATTTT. This translates into CARYAKWESTDTQYF.

The chain recombines TRBV5-4 with TRBJ1-1; 9 bases align to TRBD1. The CDR3 covers 15 residues. After removal of 2 bases from V and 9 bases from J, the junction contained 11 bases not matched to a gene. Germline V gene lookup returns CDR1 SGHNT and CDR2 YYREEE (reference sequence). Here the CDR3 reads CASSFPGQGNSQAFF. CDR3 in DNA: TGTGCCAGCAGCTTCCCTGGACAGGGGAACTCTCAAGCTTTCTTT.

The V gene is TRBV7-9, the J gene TRBJ1-1; tentatively, D is TRBD1 (5 bases). Germline CDR1 is SEHNR and CDR2 is FQNEAQ (reference sequence). The CDR3 length is 10 residues. V lost 8 bases to trimming and J lost 8 bases, with 9 bases between them. The CDR3, as DNA: TGTGCCAGCGGGGCGACCGAAGCTTTCTTT. This gives the protein CASGATEAFF.

This rearrangement joins TRBV2 to TRBJ1-3; D may be TRBD1 (5 bases). Trimming removed 4 bases from V and 4 bases from J, with 14 bases in between. In germline, CDR1 is SNHLY, CDR2 FYNNEI. The CDR3 has 15 amino acids. The CDR3 DNA reads as TGTGCCAGCAGTGTACTAGCAGGGCGGGGAAACACCATATATTTT. Translating it yields CASSVLAGRGNTIYF.

The chain is built from TRBV30 and TRBJ1-1; the D gene is possibly TRBD1 (5 bases). The V gene's germline CDR1 is GTSNPN and CDR2 SVGIG (reference sequence). V was clipped by 4 bases and J by 0 bases, with 30 bases between them. This CDR3 has 20 amino acids. The CDR3 DNA is TGTGCCTGGAATGGCGGCACGATTTGGGCGGGGGTCCCCATGAACACTGAAGCTTTCTTT. Encoded protein: CAWNGGTIWAGVPMNTEAFF.

J is TRBJ2-5 and V is TRBV10-3; TRBD1 matches 7 bases. The CDR3 is made up of 14 amino acids. Germline-derived CDR1 and CDR2 are ENHRY and SYGVKD. The V gene end was trimmed by 6 bases and the J gene end by 3 bases; junction bases not matched to a gene: 7. The CDR3 DNA is TGTGCCATCAGCCATGATACAGGGGAAGAGACCCAGTACTTC. Protein sequence: CAISHDTGEETQYF.

The rearrangement uses TRBV11-2 and TRBJ1-4; TRBD1 is a possible D gene (5 bases). Germline loops: CDR1 SGHAT, CDR2 FQNNGV. The CDR3 runs to 16 residues. The V gene lost 5 bases and the J gene lost 8 bases, with 21 bases spanning the gap. In nucleotides, the CDR3 is TGTGCCAGCAGCCGCCTTGGGGGGATGGTTGGGGAAAAACTGTTTTTT. Translating gives CASSRLGGMVGEKLFF.

CDR3 nucleotides: TGTGCCAGCAGTCGCGGCCCGACCGGGGAGCTGTTTTTT. Protein: CASSRGPTGELFF. The chain joins TRBV7-9 to TRBJ2-2, with no clear D. Germline V CDR1 and CDR2: SEHNR, FQNEAQ (reference sequence). V was cut by 6 bases and J by 5 bases, with 10 bases left in between. The CDR3 has 13 residues.

CDR3 in amino acids: CASSLDGLSYEQYF. The CDR3 coding sequence is TGTGCCAGCAGCTTGGACGGACTCTCCTACGAGCAGTACTTC. The chain links TRBV5-8 to TRBJ2-7; D perhaps matches TRBD2 (5 bases). The germline V gene encodes CDR1 SGHTS and CDR2 YDEGEE. The V end was cut by 0 bases, the J end by 0 bases, with 7 bases between. The CDR3 length is 14 residues.

The J gene is TRBJ1-1, the V gene TRBV2, with 10 bases matching TRBD1. From germline, CDR1 is SNHLY and CDR2 FYNNEI. V was pared by 5 bases and J by 5 bases, with 5 bases of the junction left unmatched. The CDR3 contains 14 residues. CDR3 sequence reads: CASSPRTGGTEAFF. The CDR3 DNA is TGTGCCAGCAGTCCCCGGACAGGGGGAACTGAAGCTTTCTTT.

The chain combines TRBV27 with TRBJ2-2; a weak D match, TRBD2 (6 bases). V lost 2 bases and J lost 3, with 7 bases in between. The CDR3 loop spans 14 amino acids. Germline CDR1 and CDR2: MNHEY and SMNVEV (reference sequence). The CDR3 sequence is CASSLAGYTGELFF. CDR3 DNA: TGTGCCAGCAGTTTAGCGGGGTACACCGGGGAGCTGTTTTTT.